This record covers a single TCR beta chain. The antigen is undetermined. These data belong to a study of cytomegalovirus exposure and HLA in healthy donors. Turning to the study itself: An early data release held tens of millions of unique TCRs from HLA-typed donors. Study observations and caveats: Likely technical artifact: a cluster of highly shared sequence variants. When the data were analyzed later, several of the most significant clusters appeared to be linked to common viral pathogens.

The PCR had 60 Vbeta and 13 Jbeta primers. Measured with immunoSEQ multiplex PCR; TCRdb has only the in-frame clones, and not every one. Among 110,000 to 150,000 clones, 75% to 85% were seen once, and the ten largest hold roughly 4.5%. Specimen: PBMCs. The TCR originated in a man aged 35 to 55 in good health and CMV-seronegative.

The CDR3 protein is CASSDSGSSYEQYF. The CDR3 DNA follows: TGTGCCAGCAGTGATTCGGGGAGCTCCTACGAGCAGTACTTC. The genes are TRBV27 and TRBJ2-7; D is perhaps TRBD2 (5 bases). Trimming stripped 5 bases from V and 0 bases from J, with 11 bases between. The germline CDR1 and CDR2 sequences are MNHEY and SMNVEV (reference sequence). The CDR3 consists of 14 residues.